A single sample gave rise to the 24 T cell receptor beta chains below, sequenced in a study of shared clonotypes between healthy human individuals. Assay: immunoSEQ multiplex PCR; the TCRdb copy retains only in-frame clones and omits some. The repertoire holds millions of clones, 85% to 95% seen once, with roughly 0.14% in the top ten. Sequenced: naive CD4+ T cells sorted from blood. Described subset: CD45RA+ positively selected. These receptors were taken from a man aged 18-30 years in good health.

The J gene is TRBJ2-3, the V gene TRBV2; D is possibly TRBD2 (6 bases). Trimming left V 8 bases short and J 2 bases short, with 17 bases between. Germline CDR1 reads SNHLY; CDR2 reads FYNNEI. The CDR3 has 15 residues. This CDR3 reads CASGGRGFNTDTQYF. The CDR3 DNA sequence: TGTGCCAGCGGCGGGCGGGGATTCAACACAGATACGCAGTATTTT. The full variable domain, with the rest looked up from reference TRBV2 and TRBJ2-3, is EPEVTQTPSHQVTQMGQEVILRCVPISNHLYFYWYRQILGQKVEFLVSFYNNEISEKSEIFDDQFSVERPDGSNFTLKIRSTKLEDSAMYFCASGGRGFNTDTQYFGPGTRLTVL.

V is TRBV28 and J is TRBJ2-3; 8 bases align to TRBD1. With V trimmed by 6 bases and J by 2 bases, 7 bases remained unmatched. This CDR3 has 15 residues. Germline V CDR1 and CDR2: MDHEN, SYDVKM. The CDR3 DNA sequence: TGTGCCAGCAGCCCGGACAGGGATCCCACAGATACGCAGTATTTT. Translating it yields CASSPDRDPTDTQYF.

The V gene is TRBV11-3, the J gene TRBJ2-2, with D unclear. The CDR3 sequence is 13 residues long. Germline V lookup: CDR1 SGHNT, CDR2 YENEEA. Trimming shortened V by 1 base and J by 8 bases, and 8 bases separated the two germline ends. CDR3 nucleotides: TGTGCCAGCAGCTTAGGAGTTAGTGGGGAGCTGTTTTTT. Amino acid sequence: CASSLGVSGELFF. The variable domain in full, with the rest retrieved from reference TRBV11-3 and TRBJ2-2, is EAGVVQSPRYKIIEKKQPVAFWCNPISGHNTLYWYLQNLGQGPELLIRYENEEAVDDSQLPKDRFSAERLKGVDSTLKIQPAELGDSAVYLCASSLGVSGELFFGEGSRLTVL.

The genes are TRBV5-3 and TRBJ1-1, with 8 bases matching TRBD1. TRBV5-3 is placed among ORFs of uncertain function. The CDR3 spans 13 residues. Trimming removed 4 bases from V and 9 bases from J; junction bases left unmatched: 8. The CDR3, as DNA: TGTGCCAGAAGCCACCCCAGGGGGCGGAAAGCTTTCTTT. It encodes CARSHPRGRKAFF.

The chain joins TRBV10-1 to TRBJ1-4; D possibly corresponds to TRBD1 (5 bases). V was cut by 6 bases and J by 8 bases, with 10 bases left in between. There are 12 residues in the CDR3. In germline, CDR1 is WNHNN, CDR2 SYGVQD (reference sequence). DNA for the CDR3: TGCGCCAGCAGCCCAAAGGGGGAAAAACTGTTTTTT. This sequence encodes CASSPKGEKLFF.

For this clone: Other DNA sequences within the sample encode an identical CDR3. The gene calls are TRBV5-4 and TRBJ2-5; 15 bases match TRBD2. Germline CDR1 is SGHNT and CDR2 is YYREEE (reference sequence). The length of the CDR3 is 16 residues. Unmatched junction bases numbered 2, after V lost 4 bases and J lost 1 base. The CDR3 DNA reads TGTGCCAGCAGCCCGGGACTAGCGGGGGGCCAAGAGACCCAGTACTTC. Translation: CASSPGLAGGQETQYF.

This clone was picked up a small number of times. The chain is built from TRBV6-1 and TRBJ1-6, with D unresolved. CDR1 MNHNS and CDR2 SASEGT come from the germline V gene. V lost 4 bases and J 3 bases, leaving 16 bases between the germline ends. The CDR3 consists of 17 residues. The CDR3 DNA follows: TGTGCCAGCAGTGGGACTGTCTCGTACGGCTATAATTCACCCCTCCACTTT. It translates to CASSGTVSYGYNSPLHF.

For this clone: Other DNA sequences in the sample encode the same CDR3. V is TRBV7-3 and J is TRBJ2-7; no reliable D call. Trimming took 0 bases from V and 5 from J, leaving 8 bases between them. CDR1 SGHTA and CDR2 FQGTGA come from the germline V gene. The CDR3 sequence is 13 residues long. CDR3 bases: TGTGCCAGCAGCTTAACCGGGTTCGACGAGCAGTACTTC. This sequence encodes CASSLTGFDEQYF.

The chain is built from TRBV6-1 and TRBJ2-3; 13 bases match TRBD2. V dropped 6 bases and J dropped 5; count of bases not matched to a gene: 5. This CDR3 has 15 amino acids. The V gene's germline CDR1 is MNHNS and CDR2 SASEGT. The CDR3 DNA follows: TGTGCCAGCAGGGCCAGGACTAGCGGGGGAGATACGCAGTATTTT. It codes for CASRARTSGGDTQYF.

The chain uses TRBV10-3 and TRBJ2-1; D possibly corresponds to TRBD2 (6 bases). The CDR3 is 14 amino acids. CDR1 and CDR2 (germline): ENHRY, SYGVKD. V lost 5 bases and J 9 bases, leaving 17 bases between the germline ends. The CDR3 reads CAISSREIGGEQFF. The CDR3 DNA follows: TGTGCCATCAGTTCACGGGAGATTGGCGGTGAGCAGTTCTTC.

The chain joins TRBV28 to TRBJ1-2, with a weak D call TRBD1 (5 bases). V lost 2 bases and J lost 5, with 18 bases in between. The CDR3 is 16 residues long. CDR1 is MDHEN and CDR2 is SYDVKM in the germline V gene. DNA of the CDR3: TGTGCCAGCAGTTTACTGGGGGGGAGCAAAATATATGGCTACACCTTC. Amino acids: CASSLLGGSKIYGYTF.

In the case of this clone: The final CDR3 position lacks the conserved phenylalanine or tryptophan, pointing to a likely read error. J is TRBJ1-6 and V is TRBV5-4, with D possibly TRBD1 on 5 matching bases. The CDR3 is 16 residues long. With 5 bases removed from V and 5 bases from J, the gap between germline ends came to 17 bases. Looked up from germline, CDR1 is SGHNT and CDR2 is YYREEE (reference sequence). The CDR3 here is CASSSPTGRDNSPLHS. The CDR3 region has the DNA TGTGCCAGCAGTTCACCTACAGGACGGGATAATTCACCCCTCCACTCT.

The CDR3 nucleotides are TGTGCCAGTAGGCCCGCTGCAGTCGGGGCCAACGTCCTGACTTTC. Protein product: CASRPAAVGANVLTF. The chain recombines TRBV19 with TRBJ2-6; no clear D. V was trimmed by 6 bases and J by 4 bases, leaving 13 bases between them. CDR3 length: 15 residues. The germline V gene encodes CDR1 LNHDA and CDR2 SQIVND (reference sequence).

V gene TRBV9 combines with J gene TRBJ1-4; perhaps TRBD1 as D (5 bases). Trimming took 0 bases from V and 2 from J, leaving 11 bases between them. Germline V CDR1 and CDR2: SGDLS, YYNGEE. This CDR3 contains 16 residues. The CDR3 region is CASSVGPGGTNEKLFF. The DNA of the CDR3 is TGTGCCAGCAGCGTAGGTCCGGGGGGGACTAATGAAAAACTGTTTTTT.

The chain employs TRBV6-5 and TRBJ1-2; 7 nucleotides align to TRBD1. This CDR3 spans 12 amino acids. In germline, CDR1 is MNHEY, CDR2 SVGAGI. J was trimmed by 6 bases and V by 8 bases; bases with no gene match: 6. The CDR3 region has the DNA TGTGCCAGCCCCAGGGGGAGGAATGGCTACACCTTC. Translating gives CASPRGRNGYTF.

The CDR3 coding sequence is TGCGCCAGCAGCCAAGGGGTAAATCAGCCCCAGCATTTT. Encoded protein: CASSQGVNQPQHF. The rearrangement links TRBV4-1 to TRBJ1-5; D is undetermined. The CDR3 spans 13 residues. V lost 1 base, J lost 4 bases, and 5 bases lay in between. Germline CDR1 MGHRA, CDR2 YSYEKL.

This clone has more than one count but fewer than ten. The V and J genes are TRBV30 and TRBJ1-1; a weak D match, TRBD1 (5 bases). Germline values: CDR1 GTSNPN, CDR2 SVGIG (reference sequence). The CDR3 runs to 19 residues. Between the trimmed V and J ends, which lost 3 bases and 0 bases, there was a span of 26 bases. CDR3 sequence (DNA): TGTGCCTGGAGAGGGGTCAGGGAAAGTCGAAGGGGAATGAACACTGAAGCTTTCTTT. Its protein is CAWRGVRESRRGMNTEAFF.

The chain employs TRBV5-1 and TRBJ2-7; 8 bases are a match to TRBD1. Germline CDR1 is SGHRS and CDR2 is YFSETQ. The CDR3 runs 14 residues. V lost 4 bases and J lost 5; bases outside the gene matches: 8. CDR3 in DNA: TGCGCCAGCAGCCGTCAGACAGGGGTGGACGAGCAGTACTTC. Translated: CASSRQTGVDEQYF.

V and J are TRBV4-3 and TRBJ2-7; TRBD1 aligns across 7 bases. Germline CDR1 is LGHNA and CDR2 is YSLEER. The CDR3 contains 15 residues. V was clipped by 0 bases and J by 0 bases; unmatched bases: 2. The CDR3 spells CASSQDQGVSYEQYF. The DNA of the CDR3 is TGCGCCAGCAGCCAAGATCAGGGGGTCTCCTACGAGCAGTACTTC.

The V call is TRBV9, the J call TRBJ1-3, with a weak D call TRBD1 (5 bases). Germline CDR1 and CDR2: SGDLS and YYNGEE. This CDR3 spans 16 amino acids. V was pared by 0 bases and J by 0 bases, with 10 bases between. The CDR3 is CASSVDGGGSGNTIYF. The CDR3 nucleotides are TGTGCCAGCAGCGTAGACGGGGGAGGCTCTGGAAACACCATATATTTT.

This chain uses TRBV6-5 with TRBJ1-2; a possible D gene is TRBD1 (6 bases). Germline CDR1 and CDR2: MNHEY and SVGAGI. The CDR3 length is 13 residues. Trimming cost V 4 bases and J 7 bases, with 13 bases left between them. The chain's CDR3 is CASSSSPRGGYTF. The CDR3 DNA reads TGTGCCAGCAGTTCCTCCCCCAGGGGTGGCTACACCTTC.

This clone has just one count. V is TRBV29-1 and J is TRBJ2-5, with D perhaps matching TRBD2 (6 bases). Deletions cut 6 bases from V and 0 bases from J, with 17 bases between. There are 15 residues in the CDR3. CDR1 is SQVTM and CDR2 is ANQGSEA in the germline V gene. In DNA, the CDR3 is TGCAGCGTCTCGGGGAGCGGAGGGAACCAAGAGACCCAGTACTTC. Its translation is CSVSGSGGNQETQYF.

A few counts support this clone. CDR3 DNA: TGCGCCAGCAGTCAACGCGACACCGGGGAGCTGTTTTTT. Translation gives CASSQRDTGELFF. The chain couples TRBV10-1 to TRBJ2-2; the D is unclear. Trimming shortened V by 5 bases and J by 3 bases, and 7 bases separated the two germline ends. CDR1 is WNHNN, CDR2 SYGVQD, per germline (reference sequence). The CDR3 is made up of 13 amino acids.

This chain joins TRBV6-5 and TRBJ2-5; D might be TRBD2 (7 bases). Germline loops: CDR1 MNHEY, CDR2 SVGAGI. Trimming took off 4 bases at V and 6 bases at J, with 18 bases between the two ends. The CDR3 runs to 15 residues. The CDR3 nucleotides are TGTGCCAGCAGTTTATGGGGGGGGGCGTCAAAGACCCAGTACTTC. This codes for CASSLWGGASKTQYF.